The 25 T cell receptor beta chains below come from one sample, sequenced in a study of early T cells in non-severe SARS-CoV-2 infection. Each CDR3 protein gets one entry after TCRdb re-called the 5' RACE reads with MiXCR. The table has some 34,000 distinct CDR3 sequences, about 9.3% seen once. Sample: whole blood. Receptors were obtained from an adult who was a healthcare worker with PCR-confirmed SARS-CoV-2 infection or an uninfected control (not recorded which).

The chain recombines TRBV27 with TRBJ1-6, with a tentative D call TRBD1 (5 bases). This CDR3 region has 13 residues. Germline CDR1 MNHEY, CDR2 SMNVEV (reference sequence). Deletions cut 6 bases from V and 6 bases from J, with 9 bases between. CDR3 DNA sequence: TGTGCCAGCAGGCCAGGGATTAATTCACCCCTCCACTTT. As protein: CASRPGINSPLHF.

The chain links TRBV6-1 to TRBJ2-2, with D perhaps TRBD2 (6 bases). From germline, CDR1 is MNHNS and CDR2 SASEGT. The ends were cut back, 4 bases at V and 4 bases at J, with 13 bases in the middle. The CDR3 sequence is 15 residues long. The CDR3 DNA follows: TGTGCCAGCAGTGTACTAGCCCCAGTCACCGGGGAGCTGTTTTTT. Protein product: CASSVLAPVTGELFF.

This clonotype appeared a few times. V is TRBV15 and J is TRBJ2-4; D possibly corresponds to TRBD2 (6 bases). Germline V gene data show CDR1 as LNHNV and CDR2 as YYDKDF (reference sequence). V was shortened by 0 bases and J by 8 bases, with 11 bases between the two germline ends. The CDR3 spans 14 residues. CDR3 loop: CATSRDNGGDIQYF. For the CDR3, the DNA is TGTGCCACCAGCAGAGATAATGGCGGGGACATTCAGTACTTC. Using reference TRBV15 and TRBJ2-4 for the parts outside the CDR3, the full variable domain is DAMVIQNPRYQVTQFGKPVTLSCSQTLNHNVMYWYQQKSSQAPKLLFHYYDKDFNNEADTPDNFQSRRPNTSFCFLDIRSPGLGDTAMYLCATSRDNGGDIQYFGAGTRLSVL.

In this sample, this clonotype turned up many times. The chain couples TRBV20-1 to TRBJ1-6; D call uncertain. Germline V CDR1 and CDR2: DFQATT, SNEGSKA (reference sequence). The ends were cut back, 5 bases at V and 9 bases at J, with 23 bases in the middle. The CDR3 length is 16 residues. The CDR3 nucleotides read TGCAGTGCTCCTATCGCCGGGCGTCCAGAGGCTTCACCCCTCCACTTT. It encodes CSAPIAGRPEASPLHF.

In its sample, this clonotype was seen many times. J is TRBJ2-1 and V is TRBV6-5; TRBD2 agrees at 8 bases. The CDR3 length is 17 residues. Per the germline V gene, CDR1 is MNHEY and CDR2 is SVGAGI. V lost 2 bases, J lost 5 bases, and 11 bases stayed unmatched. This CDR3 is CASSYARRLAGNNEQFF. CDR3 sequence (DNA): TGTGCCAGCAGTTACGCCCGGCGGCTAGCGGGTAACAATGAGCAGTTCTTC.

The V gene is TRBV10-3, the J gene TRBJ2-3, with D perhaps TRBD2 (5 bases). Trimming pared 7 bases from V and 4 bases from J, leaving 18 bases between. CDR3 size: 15 residues. Germline CDR1 and CDR2: ENHRY and SYGVKD. The CDR3 DNA sequence: TGTGCCATCACCCCCGAGGGCCGGGCATCAGATACGCAGTATTTT. This translates into CAITPEGRASDTQYF.

This clonotype was observed many times. The CDR3 sequence: CASSLATGGDVTDTQYF. The CDR3 DNA sequence: TGTGCCAGCAGTTTAGCTACAGGAGGGGACGTCACAGATACGCAGTATTTT. This rearrangement joins TRBV12-3 or TRBV12-4 to TRBJ2-3; TRBD2 might be the D (6 bases). Trimming took off 0 bases at V and 2 bases at J, with 15 bases between the two ends. The CDR3 contains 17 residues.

This clonotype was seen many times. The chain uses TRBV11-2 and TRBJ2-1; D is undetermined. This CDR3 comprises 14 residues. V was cut by 5 bases and J by 12 bases, with 20 bases left in between. The V gene's germline CDR1 is SGHAT and CDR2 FQNNGV. CDR3 sequence reads: CASSEFRSHQWQFF. The CDR3 nucleotides are TGTGCCAGCAGCGAATTCCGCTCCCACCAGTGGCAGTTCTTC.

This clonotype came up many times. The V and J genes are TRBV11-2 and TRBJ1-2, with a tentative D call TRBD1 (5 bases). The germline gives CDR1 SGHAT, CDR2 FQNNGV. V was cut by 3 bases and J by 1 base, with 12 bases left in between. The CDR3 runs 15 residues. The DNA of the CDR3 is TGTGCCAGCAGCTTGGGCAGGGCGAGTAACTATGGCTACACCTTC. Its protein is CASSLGRASNYGYTF.

The chain uses TRBV20-1 and TRBJ1-6, with TRBD1 as a possible D gene (5 bases). This CDR3 contains 14 residues. Trimming stripped 2 bases from V and 13 bases from J, with 18 bases between. Germline loops: CDR1 DFQATT, CDR2 SNEGSKA (reference sequence). The CDR3 loop reads CSARPSITGGPLHF. Written as DNA, the CDR3 is TGCAGTGCTAGACCCTCAATCACCGGGGGGCCCCTCCACTTT.

In its sample, this clonotype was seen a few times. This rearrangement joins TRBV6-1 to TRBJ2-1, with D uncertain. The ends were cut back, 3 bases at V and 0 bases at J, with 12 bases in the middle. Germline V gene data show CDR1 as MNHNS and CDR2 as SASEGT. The CDR3 length is 16 residues. CDR3 bases: TGTGCCAGCAGTGATCCCGGATCAAGCTCCTACAATGAGCAGTTCTTC. Protein sequence: CASSDPGSSSYNEQFF.

This clonotype was seen ten or more times. The chain combines TRBV20-1 with TRBJ2-5; TRBD2 matches 14 bases. Germline V gives CDR1 DFQATT, CDR2 SNEGSKA (reference sequence). V was clipped by 5 bases and J by 5 bases; unmatched bases: 4. This CDR3 has 14 amino acids. The CDR3 nucleotides read TGCAGTGCTCTGGGACTAGCGGGGGATGAGACCCAGTACTTC. This gives the protein CSALGLAGDETQYF.

This clonotype was seen repeatedly, ten times or more. This sequence joins TRBV30 and TRBJ2-7; possibly TRBD1 or TRBD2 for D (6 bases each). The CDR3 is 13 residues long. Germline values: CDR1 GTSNPN, CDR2 SVGIG (reference sequence). Trimming cost V 0 bases and J 6 bases, with 12 bases left between them. CDR3 protein: CAWSVLKGGEQYF. The CDR3 coding sequence is TGTGCCTGGAGTGTTTTAAAGGGGGGCGAGCAGTACTTC.

The chain uses TRBV7-9 and TRBJ2-5, with D maybe TRBD2 (6 bases). The CDR3 extends over 14 amino acids. Trimming took off 3 bases at V and 7 bases at J, with 15 bases between the two ends. The germline V gene has CDR1 SEHNR and CDR2 FQNEAQ (reference sequence). The chain's CDR3 is CASSFGGEILTQYF. In DNA, the CDR3 is TGTGCCAGCAGCTTCGGCGGGGAAATTTTGACCCAGTACTTC.

This clonotype was detected ten times or more. The chain has TRBV6-5 and TRBJ2-2; a weak D match, TRBD2 (7 bases). Germline V gene sequence: CDR1 MNHEY, CDR2 SVGAGI. CDR3 size: 15 residues. V was cut by 6 bases and J by 3 bases, with 14 bases left in between. The CDR3 nucleotides are TGTGCCAGCAGGGCCGGGGGGCTAGACACCGGGGAGCTGTTTTTT. It is translated as CASRAGGLDTGELFF.

This clonotype was seen ten or more times. The chain carries TRBV29-1 and TRBJ2-2; 7 nucleotides match TRBD2. The CDR3 totals 14 residues. The V gene end was trimmed by 3 bases and the J gene end by 7 bases; junction bases not matched to a gene: 8. Germline V gene data show CDR1 as SQVTM and CDR2 as ANQGSEA. The CDR3, as DNA: TGCAGCGTTGACGGCCTCTCGGGGGGCGGGGAGCTGTTTTTT. Amino acid sequence: CSVDGLSGGGELFF.

In its sample, this clonotype was seen once. A much larger clone sits a single nucleotide away, making a read error possible. The rearrangement links TRBV14 to TRBJ2-5, with D maybe TRBD1 (6 bases). Germline-derived CDR1 and CDR2 are SGHDN and FVKESK. This CDR3 contains 15 residues. CDR3: CASSHGQHRQETRYF. In nucleotides, the CDR3 is TGTGCCAGCAGCCATGGACAGCACCGGCAAGAGACCCGGTACTTC.

This clonotype was counted ten times or more. The CDR3 DNA reads TGCAGCGTTGATGCAGAACAAGGGTACACTGAAGCTTTCTTT. This gives the protein CSVDAEQGYTEAFF. The chain joins TRBV29-1 to TRBJ1-1; no clear D. CDR1 and CDR2 from the germline V gene are SQVTM and ANQGSEA. This CDR3 region has 14 residues. V lost 3 bases and J lost 3, with 14 bases in between.

This clonotype was recorded many times. J is TRBJ2-5 and V is TRBV15; 7 bases agree with TRBD1. The J segment lost 7 bases and the V segment lost 1 base, leaving 9 bases of the junction unmatched. There are 15 residues in the CDR3. Germline assignment: CDR1 LNHNV and CDR2 YYDKDF (reference sequence). In nucleotides, the CDR3 is TGTGCCACCAGCAGAGGACAGGGTGGATTTGGGACCCAGTACTTC. Its translation: CATSRGQGGFGTQYF.

The table lists this clonotype with many counts. The chain has TRBV20-1 and TRBJ2-3; TRBD1 matches 7 bases. Trimming at V came to 4 bases and at J to 2 bases, leaving 6 bases not matched to a gene. The germline CDR1 and CDR2 sequences are DFQATT and SNEGSKA (reference sequence). CDR3 length: 14 residues. DNA for the CDR3: TGCAGTGCTACCACAGGGGACATCACAGATACGCAGTATTTT. Translating it yields CSATTGDITDTQYF.

This clonotype was counted ten times or more. This CDR3 reads CASSGRDEQYF. Here the CDR3 DNA reads TGTGCCAGCAGCGGACGAGACGAGCAGTACTTC. The chain carries TRBV7-8 and TRBJ2-7; D unresolved. Looked up from germline, CDR1 is SGHVS and CDR2 is FQNEAQ. V lost 5 bases, J lost 5 bases, and 7 bases lay in between. The CDR3 loop spans 11 amino acids.

This clonotype has ten or more counts. The V gene is TRBV7-9, the J gene TRBJ2-7, with D perhaps given as TRBD1 or TRBD2 (7 bases each). The V end lost 1 base, the J end lost 1 base, and 14 bases lay between the germline ends. Looked up from germline, CDR1 is SEHNR and CDR2 is FQNEAQ (reference sequence). CDR3 size: 16 residues. As DNA, the CDR3 is TGTGCCAGCAGCTTAGGACAGGGAGGGTTTTCCTACGAGCAGTACTTC. Protein product: CASSLGQGGFSYEQYF.

This chain joins TRBV5-1 and TRBJ2-7; 13 bases are shared with TRBD2. The CDR3 has 15 amino acids. The V segment lost 3 bases and the J segment 2 bases; nucleotides outside the gene matches: 2. Germline assignment: CDR1 SGHRS and CDR2 YFSETQ. The CDR3 spells CASSSGLAGTYEQYF. As DNA, the CDR3 is TGCGCCAGCAGCTCGGGACTAGCGGGGACCTACGAGCAGTACTTC. The whole variable domain, remainder taken from reference TRBV5-1 and TRBJ2-7, is KAGVTQTPRYLIKTRGQQVTLSCSPISGHRSVSWYQQTPGQGLQFLFEYFSETQRNKGNFPGRFSGRQFSNSRSEMNVSTLELGDSALYLCASSSGLAGTYEQYFGPGTRLTVT.

The rearrangement uses TRBV6-6 and TRBJ2-3, with TRBD2 matching over 12 bases. Trimming took 7 bases from V and 3 from J; bases not matched to a gene: 8. Germline V gene lookup returns CDR1 MNHNY and CDR2 SVGAGI (reference sequence). This CDR3 comprises 16 residues. CDR3 sequence: CASIAALAGGTDTQYF. For the CDR3, the DNA is TGTGCCAGCATTGCAGCTCTAGCGGGGGGGACAGATACGCAGTATTTT.

In this sample, this clonotype turned up many times. The genes are TRBV29-1 and TRBJ2-5; D is undetermined. The CDR3 length is 11 residues. V was pared by 4 bases and J by 6 bases, with 9 bases between. The germline CDR1 and CDR2 sequences are SQVTM and ANQGSEA. The CDR3 sequence is CSVGALQTQYF. In DNA form, the CDR3 reads TGCAGCGTTGGGGCCCTCCAGACCCAGTACTTC.